Detailed here is one TCR beta chain. As yet, its antigen is unknown. The PCR had 60 Vbeta and 13 Jbeta primers. TCRdb's copy holds only in-frame clones and misses some; the assay was immunoSEQ multiplex PCR. The sample holds 150,000 to 200,000 clones, roughly 87% seen once. The entry originates in a study of cytomegalovirus exposure and HLA in healthy donors. On the study more broadly: Unique TCR beta sequences numbering 95 million to 130 million came from about 179 million T cells in an earlier analysis. Study-wide findings and caveats: Earlier analysis yielded a pattern in which most TCR beta V segments were productive about 90% or about 30% of the time. For TCR beta chains, V- and J-gene trimming was later linked to a missense DCLRE1C variant.

The V gene lost 10 bases and the J gene lost 10 bases, with 23 bases spanning the gap. Germline CDR1 and CDR2: LNHDA and SQIVND (reference sequence). CDR3 length equals 14 residues. The sequence derives from a girl aged 10 to 17 in good health and CMV-seropositive. The V and J genes are TRBV19 and TRBJ1-5; a weak D match, TRBD1 (5 bases). The material sequenced was PBMCs. CDR3 DNA: TGTGCCACGTACGGGGCGGGGGAGGTAGGTCCCCAGCATTTT. Residues: CATYGAGEVGPQHF.